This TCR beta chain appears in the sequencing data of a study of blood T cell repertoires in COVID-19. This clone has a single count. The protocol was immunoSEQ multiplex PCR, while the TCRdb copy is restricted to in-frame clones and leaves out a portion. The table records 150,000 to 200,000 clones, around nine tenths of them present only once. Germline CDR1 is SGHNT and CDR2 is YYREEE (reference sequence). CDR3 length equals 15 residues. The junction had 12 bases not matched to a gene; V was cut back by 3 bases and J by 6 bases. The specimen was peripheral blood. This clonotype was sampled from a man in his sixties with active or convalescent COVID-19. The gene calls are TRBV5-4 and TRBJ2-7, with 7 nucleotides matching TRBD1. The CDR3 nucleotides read TGTGCCAGCAGCTCATCCTTAACAGGGGTGGGCGAGCAGTACTTC. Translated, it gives CASSSSLTGVGEQYF.